The rows below give T cell receptor beta chains drawn from one sample of a study of shared clonotypes between healthy human individuals. Only in-frame clones appear in the TCRdb table, and some are missing; sequencing was by immunoSEQ multiplex PCR. This sample has 850,000 to 1,200,000 clones; around 76% occur once, and the top ten carry about 1.4%. Sequences were obtained from memory CD4+ T cells sorted from blood. Receptors originate from a man younger than 30 in good health. The CDR3 runs from the conserved cysteine through the conserved F or W.

14,TRBV19,CASEPGQGFTEAFF
13,TRBV28,CASSLRGARGYTF
16,TRBV21-1,CASRRHIATIRTEAFF
16,TRBV4-1,CASSQEGGPGTGELFF
13,TRBV5-4,CASSFAGGNEQFF
12,TRBV6-1,CASTWSGTEAFF
14,TRBV30,CAWSATAVNQPQHF
10,TRBV28,CASSYDGYTF
11,TRBV29-1,CSVVRTGELFF
13,TRBV7-2,CASSPLTAYGYTF
15,TRBV5-1,CASSGTGGTQETQYF
15,TRBV5-1,CASSLGTGTLEEQYF
13,TRBV5-4,CASSPFGAETQYF
14,TRBV10-3,CATRTGPGNYGYTF
14,TRBV7-2,CASSLGAVGGELFF
14,TRBV10-2,CASREGFISYGYTF
14,TRBV11-2,CASSPRQGSYEQYF
17,TRBV19,CASSTAGTSSGANVLTF
14,TRBV5-8,CASQRGRGNQPQHF
15,TRBV5-6,CASSPSLVSKNEQFF
12,TRBV6-6,CASSPGRTEAFF
11,TRBV6-5,CASSEVQGYTF
14,TRBV5-1,CASSLGTSSYEQYF
11,TRBV18,CASSPAGAQYF
13,TRBV5-1,CASSQMTDSPLHF
13,TRBV27,CASRLDRNYGYTF
17,TRBV5-1,CASSSGPGGSGLFEQYF
14,TRBV7-9,CASSLTGRDSPLHF
14,TRBV19,CASSLRTNNSPLHF
16,TRBV2,CASSARLAGGNNEQFF
15,TRBV11-2,CASSLRGQGNTEAFF
16,TRBV19,CASKVSRELGKDEQFF
15,TRBV10-3,CAISAGLSLNTEAFF
14,TRBV19,CASRQWSSYNEQFF
13,TRBV10-3,CAISPGLGGEQYF
15,TRBV15,CATSRDQGTGNTIYF
15,TRBV6-5,CASRTGLAGAGEQFF
13,TRBV6-6,CASRQTLLYGYTF
15,TRBV6-5,CASTLMGTGPSPLHF
16,TRBV14,CASSQGSWGARNTIYF
16,TRBV4-1,CASSQDRGSLNSPLHF
13,TRBV2,CASSEQGVTEAFF
14,TRBV7-6,CASSLNQGNYGYTF
16,TRBV6-4,CASSEKSGGSYNEQFF
12,TRBV5-8,CASSPRLLKAFF
15,TRBV5-1,CASSPTGGANEKLFF